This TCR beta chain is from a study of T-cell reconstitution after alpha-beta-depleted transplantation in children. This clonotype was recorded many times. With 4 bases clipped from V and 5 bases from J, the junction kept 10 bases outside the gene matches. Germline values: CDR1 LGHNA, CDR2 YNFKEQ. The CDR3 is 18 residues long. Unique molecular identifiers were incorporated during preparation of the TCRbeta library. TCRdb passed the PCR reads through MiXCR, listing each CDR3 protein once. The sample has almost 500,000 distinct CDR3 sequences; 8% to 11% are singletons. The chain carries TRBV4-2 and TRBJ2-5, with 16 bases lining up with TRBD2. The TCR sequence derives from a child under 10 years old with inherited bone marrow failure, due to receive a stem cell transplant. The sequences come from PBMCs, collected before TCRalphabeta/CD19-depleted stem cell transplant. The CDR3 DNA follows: TGTGCCAGCAGCCTCGGGACTAGCGGGAGGGCGGGGTTGGAGACCCAGTACTTC. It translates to CASSLGTSGRAGLETQYF.